Presented here are 3 T cell receptor beta chains from one specimen sequenced in a study of CD8+CD57+ T cells in acquired aplastic anemia. Whoever was chosen for sequencing had shown CD8+CD57+ cell expansion by flow cytometry. Profiles of TCR beta VDJ and CDR3 were generated from a genomic DNA template. TCRdb reprocessed the reads with MiXCR, giving one entry per CDR3 protein. Of fewer than 200,000 distinct CDR3 sequences listed, about 44% are singletons. Sequenced sample: sorted CD4+, CD8+, or CD8+CD57+ T cells (not recorded which) from PBMCs. These receptor sequences come from a human donor with aplastic anemia.

This clonotype showed up just a few times. This sequence joins TRBV11-2 and TRBJ2-5; 9 bases map to TRBD2. The CDR3 consists of 15 residues. Germline CDR1 SGHAT, CDR2 FQNNGV. Trimming at V came to 3 bases and at J to 2 bases, leaving 4 bases not matched to a gene. CDR3 nucleotide sequence: TGTGCCAGCAGCTTTTGGGCGGGGGGGCAAGAGACCCAGTACTTC. This translates into CASSFWAGGQETQYF.

This clonotype was counted ten times or more. The rearrangement links TRBV5-1 to TRBJ1-5; D uncertain. In germline, CDR1 is SGHRS, CDR2 YFSETQ. Trimming stripped 2 bases from V and 7 bases from J, with 7 bases between. The CDR3 runs 12 residues. CDR3 DNA: TGCGCCAGCAGCTTTGTATCCCAGCCCCAGCATTTT. Translating gives CASSFVSQPQHF.

The sample holds many counts of this clonotype. The germline gene is not matched at one end of the junction; a read error may be the cause. The chain has TRBV14 and TRBJ1-6; D uncertain. Germline V gene sequence: CDR1 SGHDN, CDR2 FVKESK. The CDR3 is 13 amino acids. CDR3 DNA: TGTGCCAGCAGCCAAGATCGTAATACACCCCTCCACTTT. Translating it yields CASSQDRNTPLHF.